These 19 T cell receptor beta chains came from one sample sequenced in a study of OX40 agonist ivuxolimab in advanced cancers. TCRdb's table, derived via immunoSEQ multiplex PCR, lists solely in-frame clones and lacks some. The data hold approximately 89,000 clones, with around 88% observed a single time. The specimen was CD4+ or CD8+ T cells sorted from blood, collected in a trial of the OX40 agonist ivuxolimab. The receptor source for this set is an adult with an advanced solid tumor such as melanoma, head and neck, liver or kidney cancer.

The rearrangement uses TRBV4-3 and TRBJ2-1; 9 bases map to TRBD1. Germline CDR1 LGHNA, CDR2 YSLEER. This CDR3 has 16 amino acids. J was trimmed by 5 bases and V by 0 bases; bases with no gene match: 5. The CDR3 region has the DNA TGCGCCAGCAGCCAAGAGGGACAGGGACCCGACAATGAGCAGTTCTTC. This encodes CASSQEGQGPDNEQFF.

The chain is built from TRBV4-2 and TRBJ2-7; D might be TRBD2 (5 bases). CDR3 size: 13 residues. Germline V gene sequence: CDR1 LGHNA, CDR2 YNFKEQ. V was cut by 4 bases and J by 6 bases, with 13 bases left in between. The CDR3 loop is CASSLGVEGEQYF. CDR3 DNA sequence: TGTGCCAGCAGCCTCGGGGTAGAGGGCGAGCAGTACTTC.

V gene TRBV6-4 combines with J gene TRBJ2-1, with 9 positions matching TRBD2. The CDR3 spans 18 residues. Germline CDR1 and CDR2: MRHNA and SNTAGT. Trimming took 3 bases from V and 5 from J; bases not matched to a gene: 14. The CDR3 region is CASSEQPLASGTNNEQFF. In nucleotides, the CDR3 is TGTGCCAGCAGTGAACAACCCCTCGCTAGCGGGACCAACAATGAGCAGTTCTTC.

This clone was seen just once. The V call is TRBV29-1, the J call TRBJ2-5; D possibly corresponds to TRBD1 (6 bases). Trimming shortened V by 8 bases and J by 5 bases, and 18 bases separated the two germline ends. The CDR3 contains 13 residues. Germline CDR1 SQVTM, CDR2 ANQGSEA. CDR3 DNA: TGCAGCATTTCCTTGGGGGCGCAGGAGACCCAGTACTTC. Protein product: CSISLGAQETQYF.

The chain recombines TRBV6-6 with TRBJ2-7; D remains unclear. V lost 0 bases, J lost 6 bases, and 6 bases lay in between. From germline, CDR1 is MNHNY and CDR2 SVGAGI (reference sequence). The length of the CDR3 is 12 residues. This chain's CDR3 is CASSYSGSEQYF. In DNA form, the CDR3 reads TGTGCCAGCAGTTACTCTGGGTCCGAGCAGTACTTC.

This clone was seen once. The gene calls are TRBV7-8 and TRBJ2-4, with D maybe TRBD1 (6 bases). Per the germline V gene, CDR1 is SGHVS and CDR2 is FQNEAQ. This CDR3 comprises 14 residues. The V end lost 5 bases, the J end lost 11 bases, and 19 bases lay between the germline ends. CDR3 coding DNA: TGTGCCAGCAGCCCCGAGTGGGGGCGAGAGGTTCAGTACTTC. Its translation: CASSPEWGREVQYF. Variable domain in full (rest from reference TRBV7-8 and TRBJ2-4): GAGVSQSPRYKVAKRGQDVALRCDPISGHVSLFWYQQALGQGPEFLTYFQNEAQLDKSGLPSDRFFAERPEGSVSTLKIQRTQQEDSAVYLCASSPEWGREVQYFGAGTRLSVL.

This clone was counted once. CDR3 bases: TGTGCCAGCAAACTAGCGGGAGGCCCCGAGCAGTACTTC. It encodes CASKLAGGPEQYF. The chain uses TRBV27 and TRBJ2-7; TRBD2 matches at 12 bases. CDR3 size: 13 residues. CDR1 and CDR2 (germline): MNHEY, SMNVEV (reference sequence). V was pared by 7 bases and J by 6 bases, with 4 bases of the junction left unmatched.

V gene TRBV30 combines with J gene TRBJ1-2; 9 bases match TRBD1. J gave up 3 bases and V 5 bases, and 10 bases lay outside the gene matches. Germline CDR1 reads GTSNPN; CDR2 reads SVGIG (reference sequence). The CDR3 spans 15 residues. CDR3 sequence: CAWDRGFKEHYGYTF. As DNA, the CDR3 is TGTGCCTGGGACAGGGGGTTTAAGGAGCACTATGGCTACACCTTC. The full variable domain, rest sourced from reference TRBV30 and TRBJ1-2, is SQTIHQWPATLVQPVGSPLSLECTVEGTSNPNLYWYRQAAGRGLQLLFYSVGIGQISSEVPQNLSASRPQDRQFILSSKKLLLSDSGFYLCAWDRGFKEHYGYTFGSGTRLTVV.

The CDR3 loop reads CASSYPGEDEQYF. Written as DNA, the CDR3 is TGTGCCAGCAGCTACCCCGGGGAGGACGAGCAGTACTTC. The chain combines TRBV6-6 with TRBJ2-7; D is possibly TRBD2 (6 bases). Germline loops: CDR1 MNHNY, CDR2 SVGAGI (reference sequence). V was trimmed by 6 bases and J by 5 bases, leaving 14 bases between them. The CDR3 is 13 residues long.

The V and J genes are TRBV18 and TRBJ2-3; the D is unclear. The germline V gene encodes CDR1 KGHSH and CDR2 LQKENI. Trimming stripped 0 bases from V and 1 base from J, with 8 bases between. This CDR3 has 15 amino acids. CDR3: CASSPPQRRTDTQYF. The CDR3 nucleotides are TGTGCCAGCTCACCACCACAAAGACGCACAGATACGCAGTATTTT.

The V and J genes are TRBV7-3 and TRBJ2-1; the D is unclear. V lost 5 bases and J 2 bases, leaving 7 bases between the germline ends. Germline CDR1 SGHTA, CDR2 FQGTGA. The CDR3 totals 13 residues. The CDR3 DNA sequence: TGTGCCAGCAGCCCCTCCCCCTACAATGAGCAGTTCTTC. As protein: CASSPSPYNEQFF.

This chain links TRBV29-1 with TRBJ2-2; TRBD1 matches 8 bases. Per the germline V gene, CDR1 is SQVTM and CDR2 is ANQGSEA. The CDR3 consists of 14 residues. The V and J ends lost 4 bases and 5 bases, in that order; junction bases with no gene match: 6. The CDR3 loop is CSVVRDRTTGELFF. CDR3 DNA: TGCAGCGTTGTACGGGACAGGACAACCGGGGAGCTGTTTTTT.

The chain combines TRBV7-2 with TRBJ2-5, with 7 bases identical to TRBD1. CDR1 SGHTA and CDR2 FQGNSA come from the germline V gene. Unmatched junction bases numbered 2, after V lost 5 bases and J lost 2 bases. This CDR3 is built from 13 residues. The CDR3 coding sequence is TGTGCCAGCAGCCAGGACAGGCAAGAGACCCAGTACTTC. Protein: CASSQDRQETQYF.

The chain uses TRBV6-5 and TRBJ2-7; 8 positions agree with TRBD1. The CDR3 runs 15 residues. V shed 5 bases, J shed 5 bases, and the junction held 11 bases outside the gene matches. Germline assignment: CDR1 MNHEY and CDR2 SVGAGI. In DNA, the CDR3 is TGTGCCAGCAGTACCCGGACAGGGATTTTGGACGAGCAGTACTTC. This codes for CASSTRTGILDEQYF.

On this clone itself: One junction end disagrees with the germline gene, perhaps due to a read error. The genes are TRBV7-7 and TRBJ2-2; D is perhaps TRBD2 (6 bases). CDR1 is SSHAT, CDR2 FNYEAQ, per germline (reference sequence). There are 13 residues in the CDR3. The DNA of the CDR3 is TGTGCTAGCAGCTTAAGCGGGCCCGGGGAGCTGTTTTTT. It specifies CASSLSGPGELFF.

This chain links TRBV7-3 with TRBJ2-1; TRBD2 aligns across 7 bases. The CDR3 contains 13 residues. The junction had 13 bases not matched to a gene; V was cut back by 4 bases and J by 16 bases. Germline lookup yields CDR1 SGHTA and CDR2 FQGTGA. CDR3 bases: TGTGCCAGCAGCTCCCTTCTGGGCGGGAGTCTCTTCTTC. Protein: CASSSLLGGSLFF.

This rearrangement joins TRBV10-3 to TRBJ2-3, with D possibly matching TRBD1 (5 bases). Germline CDR1 ENHRY, CDR2 SYGVKD. CDR3 size: 16 residues. Trimming left V 2 bases short and J 1 base short, with 13 bases between. CDR3 bases: TGTGCCATCAGTGAGGCCTCAGACAGCCGCACAGATACGCAGTATTTT. Protein product: CAISEASDSRTDTQYF.

The CDR3, as DNA: TGTGCCTGGTTCCGGGACAGGGCCGCCTCTGGAAACACCATATATTTT. Its protein product is CAWFRDRAASGNTIYF. The chain couples TRBV30 to TRBJ1-3; 9 nucleotides line up with TRBD1. Unmatched junction bases numbered 8, after V lost 5 bases and J lost 0 bases. The CDR3 has 16 residues. Looked up from germline, CDR1 is GTSNPN and CDR2 is SVGIG (reference sequence).

This chain connects TRBV18 to TRBJ1-6; D is possibly TRBD1 (6 bases). CDR3 length: 14 residues. V was shortened by 3 bases and J by 7 bases, with 10 bases between the two germline ends. From germline, CDR1 is KGHSH and CDR2 LQKENI. CDR3 coding DNA: TGTGCCAGCTCACCCGGGACAACCAATTCACCCCTCCACTTT. Translating gives CASSPGTTNSPLHF.